This T cell receptor (beta chain) was documented in a study of T cell repertoires in cytomegalovirus infection. At the level of the study: Based on public TCR beta signatures, there were indications of CMV infection and of a matching HLA type.

V lost 5 bases, J lost 5 bases, and 21 bases lay in between. Germline lookup yields CDR1 LNHDA and CDR2 SQIVND (reference sequence). The CDR3 has 16 residues. Each CDR3 protein gets one entry after TCRdb re-called the reads with MiXCR. This table has about 570,000 distinct CDR3 sequences, 40% appearing once. Findings and caveats of the study: Dominating the ex vivo response were TCR beta clonotypes that were CMV-specific and HLA-C-restricted.

This clonotype was found once. Its antigen is as yet unknown. This receptor was identified in a human donor in good health (CMV status not recorded). Some clones in this sample may be carry-over from other donors' samples. The material was cultured PBMCs, obtained from culture after CMV antigen stimulation. The V gene is TRBV19, the J gene TRBJ2-5; D remains unclear. CDR3 sequence: CASSVSHRIQKETQYF. For the CDR3, the DNA is TGTGCCAGTAGTGTTTCTCATCGGATACAGAAGGAGACCCAGTACTTC.